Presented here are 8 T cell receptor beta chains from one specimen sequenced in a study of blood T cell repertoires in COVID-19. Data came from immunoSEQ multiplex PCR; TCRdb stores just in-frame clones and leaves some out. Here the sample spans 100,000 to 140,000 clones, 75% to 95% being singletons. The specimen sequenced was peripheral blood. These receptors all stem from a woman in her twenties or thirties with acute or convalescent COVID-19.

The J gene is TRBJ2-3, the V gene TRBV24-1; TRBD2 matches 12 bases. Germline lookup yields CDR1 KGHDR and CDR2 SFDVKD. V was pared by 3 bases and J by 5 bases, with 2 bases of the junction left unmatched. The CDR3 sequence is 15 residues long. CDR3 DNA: TGTGCCACCAGTGATAGGGGACTAGCGGGAGATACGCAGTATTTT. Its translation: CATSDRGLAGDTQYF.

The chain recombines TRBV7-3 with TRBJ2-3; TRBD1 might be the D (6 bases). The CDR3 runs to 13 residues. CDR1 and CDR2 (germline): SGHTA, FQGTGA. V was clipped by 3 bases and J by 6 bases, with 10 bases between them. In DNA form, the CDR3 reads TGTGCCAGCAGCTTTACAGGGTCGGATACGCAGTATTTT. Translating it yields CASSFTGSDTQYF.

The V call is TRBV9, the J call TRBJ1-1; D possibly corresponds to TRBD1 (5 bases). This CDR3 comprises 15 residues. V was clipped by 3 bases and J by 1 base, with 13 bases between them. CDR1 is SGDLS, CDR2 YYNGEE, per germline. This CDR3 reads CASSGGQTGNTEAFF. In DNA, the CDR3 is TGTGCCAGCAGCGGCGGACAAACGGGGAACACTGAAGCTTTCTTT.

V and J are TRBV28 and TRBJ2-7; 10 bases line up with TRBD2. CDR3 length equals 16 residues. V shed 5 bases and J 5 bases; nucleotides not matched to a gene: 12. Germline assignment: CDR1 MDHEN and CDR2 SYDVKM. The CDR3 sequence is CASSRPGSGGVHEQYF. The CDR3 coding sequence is TGTGCCAGCAGTCGGCCGGGGAGCGGGGGGGTTCACGAGCAGTACTTC.

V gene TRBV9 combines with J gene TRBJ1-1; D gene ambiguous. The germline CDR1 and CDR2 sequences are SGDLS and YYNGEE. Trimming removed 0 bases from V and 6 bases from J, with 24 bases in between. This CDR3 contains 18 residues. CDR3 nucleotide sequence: TGTGCCAGCAGCGTAGGTCCGGCCGTAGCCAGACTTGCTTCTGAAGCTTTCTTT. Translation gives CASSVGPAVARLASEAFF.

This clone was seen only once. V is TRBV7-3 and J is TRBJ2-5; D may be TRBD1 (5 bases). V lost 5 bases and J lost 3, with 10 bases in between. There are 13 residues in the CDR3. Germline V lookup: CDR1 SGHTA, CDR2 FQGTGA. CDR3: CASSRRQKETQYF. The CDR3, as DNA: TGTGCCAGCAGCAGAAGACAGAAAGAGACCCAGTACTTC.

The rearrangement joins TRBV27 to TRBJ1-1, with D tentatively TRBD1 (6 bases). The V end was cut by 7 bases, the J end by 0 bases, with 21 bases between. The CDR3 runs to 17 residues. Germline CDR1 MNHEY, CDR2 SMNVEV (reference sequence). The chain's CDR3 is CASKPPTGWGMNTEAFF. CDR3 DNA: TGTGCCAGCAAACCCCCAACAGGGTGGGGAATGAACACTGAAGCTTTCTTT.

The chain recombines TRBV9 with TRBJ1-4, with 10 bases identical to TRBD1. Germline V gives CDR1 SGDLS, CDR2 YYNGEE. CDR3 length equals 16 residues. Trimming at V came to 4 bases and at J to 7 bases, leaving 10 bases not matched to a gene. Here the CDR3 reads CASSRGQGREGEKLFF. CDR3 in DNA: TGTGCCAGCAGCAGGGGACAGGGGAGGGAGGGTGAAAAACTGTTTTTT.